This is a list of T cell receptor beta chains from one sample in a study of technical replicates of blood from a handful of donors. This table comes from immunoSEQ multiplex PCR, and its TCRdb copy is limited to in-frame clones, with some not included. The sample yields 65,000 to 85,000 clones, approximately 96% seen once. What was sequenced was T cells isolated from PBMCs. The source is a human donor in good health. The CDR3 runs from the conserved cysteine through the conserved F or W. A D gene is named only where the DNA matches it firmly. The size of a clone is reported for some rows only, either as once, few or many, or as a class for expanded clones.

D gene | J gene | clone size | V gene | CDR3 protein | CDR3 DNA
. | TRBJ1-1 | . | TRBV27 | CATIHGGARTEAFF | TGTGCCACCATACACGGGGGGGCAAGGACTGAAGCTTTCTTT
. | TRBJ2-5 | . | TRBV5-1 | CASSLAGIVDSQETQYF | TGCGCCAGCAGCTTGGCGGGAATTGTGGACAGCCAAGAGACCCAGTACTTC
. | TRBJ1-6 | . | TRBV5-1 | CASRAETAIAAPLHF | TGCGCCAGCAGAGCTGAGACAGCTATCGCGGCACCCCTCCACTTT
TRBD1 | TRBJ1-2 | . | TRBV7-9 | CASTGTGAGHGYTF | TGTGCCAGCACCGGGACAGGGGCGGGTCATGGCTACACCTTC
. | TRBJ1-3 | few | TRBV18 | CASSTQDSSAGNTIYF | TGTGCCAGCTCAACACAGGACAGTTCCGCTGGAAACACCATATATTTT
TRBD1 | TRBJ1-3 | . | TRBV5-1 | CASSVTGTGNTIYF | TGCGCCAGCAGCGTGACAGGGACTGGAAACACCATATATTTT
TRBD2 | TRBJ2-1 | . | TRBV25-1 | CASSGAAGVNEQFF | TGTGCCAGCAGTGGGGCAGCGGGAGTTAATGAGCAGTTCTTC
. | TRBJ1-5 | . | TRBV28 | CASSKRRAGQPQHF | TGTGCCAGCAGCAAAAGGAGGGCGGGTCAGCCCCAGCATTTT
. | TRBJ2-3 | . | TRBV6-1 | CASSEAKPGFTQYF | TGTGCCAGCAGTGAAGCGAAGCCGGGATTTACGCAGTATTTT
. | TRBJ1-6 | . | TRBV20-1 | CSARNSDSLHF | TGCAGTGCTAGAAATTCGGACTCTCTCCACTTT
. | TRBJ2-2 | . | TRBV6-6 | CASSYGTVNTGELFF | TGTGCCAGCAGTTACGGAACAGTGAACACCGGGGAGCTGTTTTTT
. | TRBJ2-2 | . | TRBV7-8 | CASSFEAGYTNTGELFF | TGTGCCAGCAGCTTCGAAGCGGGTTATACGAACACCGGGGAGCTGTTTTTT
. | TRBJ1-2 | . | TRBV9 | CASSPSGARHGYTF | TGTGCCAGCAGCCCATCGGGAGCACGGCACGGCTACACCTTC
TRBD1 | TRBJ2-7 | . | TRBV4-1 | CASRRTGTGVYEQYF | TGCGCCAGCAGACGGACCGGGACAGGGGTCTACGAGCAGTACTTC
. | TRBJ2-1 | . | TRBV19 | CASSWRARSSYNEQFF | TGTGCCAGTAGTTGGAGGGCCAGGAGCTCCTACAATGAGCAGTTCTTC
TRBD2 | TRBJ2-1 | once | TRBV7-9 | CASSPLLAGFYNEQFF | TGTGCCAGCAGCCCCCTCTTAGCGGGGTTCTACAATGAGCAGTTCTTC